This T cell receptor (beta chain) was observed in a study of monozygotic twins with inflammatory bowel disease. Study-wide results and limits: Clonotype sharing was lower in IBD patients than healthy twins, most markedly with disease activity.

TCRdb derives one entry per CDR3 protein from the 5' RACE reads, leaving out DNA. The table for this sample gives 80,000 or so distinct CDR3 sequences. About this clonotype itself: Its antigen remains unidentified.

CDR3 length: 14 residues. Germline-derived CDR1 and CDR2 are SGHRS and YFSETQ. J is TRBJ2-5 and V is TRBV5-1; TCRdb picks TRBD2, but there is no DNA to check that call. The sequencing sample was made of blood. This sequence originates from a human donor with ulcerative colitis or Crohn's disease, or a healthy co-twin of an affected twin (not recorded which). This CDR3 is CASTPGMSEETQYF. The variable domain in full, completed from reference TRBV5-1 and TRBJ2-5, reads KAGVTQTPRYLIKTRGQQVTLSCSPISGHRSVSWYQQTPGQGLQFLFEYFSETQRNKGNFPGRFSGRQFSNSRSEMNVSTLELGDSALYLCASTPGMSEETQYFGPGTRLLVL.